The 7 T cell receptor beta chains presented below share a single source sample, sequenced in a study of T cell responses to AZD1222 COVID-19 vaccine. The table came from immunoSEQ multiplex PCR; TCRdb's copy has only in-frame clones and leaves some out. This sample has 70,000 to 90,000 clones, with around 88% found just once. The sample consisted of peripheral blood, taken on day 0 of AZD1222 vaccination. Receptor source: an adult in good health.

CDR3 nucleotide sequence: TGTGCCAGCAGCTTACAAGGGGGCTATGAAAAACTGTTTTTT. Protein sequence: CASSLQGGYEKLFF. The chain is built from TRBV7-9 and TRBJ1-4; TRBD1 agrees at 7 bases. The V and J ends lost 2 bases and 6 bases, in that order; junction bases with no gene match: 3. Per the germline V gene, CDR1 is SEHNR and CDR2 is FQNEAQ (reference sequence). The CDR3 runs to 14 residues.

J is TRBJ1-3 and V is TRBV11-2, with 9 bases fitting TRBD1. This CDR3 has 13 residues. V shed 4 bases, J shed 8 bases, and the junction held 3 bases outside the gene matches. The germline V gene encodes CDR1 SGHAT and CDR2 FQNNGV. CDR3 residues: CASSSDRGDTIYF. The CDR3 coding sequence is TGTGCCAGCAGCTCGGACAGGGGCGACACCATATATTTT.

This clone came up once. V usage is TRBV11-2 and J usage is TRBJ2-1, with D possibly TRBD2 on 6 matching bases. Germline lookup yields CDR1 SGHAT and CDR2 FQNNGV. Trimming removed 2 bases from V and 0 bases from J, with 17 bases in between. The CDR3 covers 18 residues. The CDR3 DNA follows: TGTGCCAGCAGCTTAAGGGGACTCCGCGGTGGCTCCTACAATGAGCAGTTCTTC. It encodes CASSLRGLRGGSYNEQFF.

This rearrangement joins TRBV2 to TRBJ2-3, with D possibly being TRBD2 (6 bases). V was clipped by 6 bases and J by 1 base, with 11 bases between them. Germline loops: CDR1 SNHLY, CDR2 FYNNEI. The CDR3 has 14 residues. CDR3 in amino acids: CASRVGGGTDTQYF. The CDR3 coding sequence is TGTGCCAGCAGGGTTGGAGGGGGCACAGATACGCAGTATTTT.

This chain uses TRBV5-4 with TRBJ2-3, with 7 bases identical to TRBD1. The CDR3 sequence is 14 residues long. CDR1 and CDR2 (germline): SGHNT, YYREEE (reference sequence). Losses at the gene ends were 4 bases for V and 6 bases for J; bases not matched to a gene: 8. The CDR3 sequence: CASSRTGAVDTQYF. The CDR3 nucleotides read TGTGCCAGCAGCAGAACAGGGGCTGTGGATACGCAGTATTTT.

The rearrangement links TRBV14 to TRBJ1-2; perhaps TRBD1 as D (6 bases). The germline gives CDR1 SGHDN, CDR2 FVKESK. The CDR3 has 17 residues. Trimming shortened V by 4 bases and J by 4 bases, and 22 bases separated the two germline ends. The CDR3 sequence is CASSRNLGGATGYGYTF. The CDR3 nucleotides are TGTGCCAGCAGCCGTAACCTCGGAGGGGCGACAGGCTATGGCTACACCTTC.

The chain employs TRBV19 and TRBJ1-5; D is ambiguous. Deletions cut 5 bases from V and 9 bases from J, with 17 bases between. Per germline, CDR1 LNHDA and CDR2 SQIVND (reference sequence). The CDR3 is 14 residues long. The CDR3 DNA sequence: TGTGCCAGTAGTGGAACACGGTTACAAGGGCCCCAGCATTTT. It encodes CASSGTRLQGPQHF.